The T cell receptor (beta chain) under discussion was sequenced for a study of shared clonotypes between healthy human individuals. In the source study's methods: There were no quality scores in the junction-only immunoSEQ sequences, so filtering differed. Clones were sequenced by immunoSEQ multiplex PCR, and TCRdb holds only the in-frame ones, with some missing. Clone size and V and J calls were adopted from that table, with D and trimming inferred from the DNA. The repertoire holds about 1.1 million clones, with roughly 80% as singletons. The CD4+ fraction was divided into a CD45RA+ naive subset and a CD45RA-negative memory subset. Deletions cut 6 bases from V and 6 bases from J, with 12 bases between. The V gene's germline CDR1 is GTSNPN and CDR2 SVGIG (reference sequence). The length of the CDR3 is 11 residues.

The sequence came from a man aged 18 to 29 in good health. Some clones in this sample may be carry-over from other donors' samples. Sequencing used memory CD4+ T cells from PBMCs. The sample's subset: CD45RA-negative fraction. V and J are TRBV30 and TRBJ2-7, with a weak D call TRBD2 (6 bases). The CDR3 protein is CACGSWSEQYF. The CDR3 nucleotides read TGTGCCTGCGGGAGCTGGTCCGAGCAGTACTTC.